The entry below describes one TCR beta chain. This sample is drawn from a study of blood T cell repertoires in COVID-19. Study in general: The United States, Italy and Spain provided the acute and convalescent COVID-19 samples.

Original processing notes: How many nucleated cells were present was estimated from reference gene primer amplification. Repertoires were generated with immunoSEQ multiplex PCR, while TCRdb's copy carries only in-frame clones and drops some. That table furnishes V, J and clone size, whereas the DNA furnished D and trimming. The data hold 200,000 to 250,000 clones, with roughly 84% observed a single time. This clonotype originated in a woman of 80 years or more with active or convalescent COVID-19. Sequencing was done on a sample of peripheral blood.

The CDR3 DNA sequence: TGTGCCAGCAGCTTGGGACAGGGAGGTTTGAGTGAGCAGTTCTTC. It specifies CASSLGQGGLSEQFF. The chain couples TRBV5-4 to TRBJ2-1; D possibly corresponds to TRBD1 (7 bases). Germline CDR1 SGHNT, CDR2 YYREEE (reference sequence). V lost 0 bases to trimming and J lost 9 bases, with 16 bases between them. The CDR3 is 15 amino acids.